Following are 27 T cell receptor beta chains from one sample sequenced in a study of T cell responses to AZD1222 COVID-19 vaccine. TCRdb keeps only in-frame clones here, not all; method: immunoSEQ multiplex PCR. Among 110,000 or so clones listed, around 83% were seen once. The source was peripheral blood, collected 28 days after the second AZD1222 dose. Receptor source: an adult who received the AZD1222 COVID-19 vaccine.

This chain connects TRBV5-1 to TRBJ2-3; TRBD2 matches 7 bases. The V gene end was trimmed by 6 bases and the J gene end by 1 base; junction bases not matched to a gene: 8. The germline gives CDR1 SGHRS, CDR2 YFSETQ. The CDR3 is 15 amino acids. The CDR3 coding sequence is TGCGCCAGCAAAGAGGGACTAAGAGGCACAGATACGCAGTATTTT. Protein product: CASKEGLRGTDTQYF.

With regard to this clone: A clone one base away is much larger, so this may be a read error. The chain couples TRBV5-6 to TRBJ1-1; 8 bases are shared with TRBD1. Germline CDR1 reads SGHDT; CDR2 reads YYEEEE. V trimming: 4 bases; J trimming: 3 bases; junction bases outside the gene matches: 2. The CDR3 runs to 13 residues. CDR3 nucleotide sequence: TGTGCCAGCAGCCCAGGGGGCCACACTGAAGCTTTCTTT. Translating gives CASSPGGHTEAFF.

The chain carries TRBV27 and TRBJ1-4; D is undetermined. V was cut by 4 bases and J by 7 bases, with 19 bases left in between. The germline V gene encodes CDR1 MNHEY and CDR2 SMNVEV (reference sequence). CDR3 length equals 16 residues. CDR3 sequence: CASSSQPGSRAEKLFF. In DNA form, the CDR3 reads TGTGCCAGCAGTTCCCAACCGGGATCTCGGGCTGAAAAACTGTTTTTT.

This clone occurred a few times. This chain connects TRBV15 to TRBJ1-5; D possibly corresponds to TRBD1 (5 bases). V was pared by 1 base and J by 4 bases, with 11 bases between. The CDR3 is made up of 15 amino acids. Germline loops: CDR1 LNHNV, CDR2 YYDKDF (reference sequence). Here the CDR3 DNA reads TGTGCCACCAGCAGAGGTGGGGCCAGTAATCAGCCCCAGCATTTT. Translating it yields CATSRGGASNQPQHF.

The V and J genes are TRBV7-9 and TRBJ2-5, with no clear D. Trimming took 5 bases from V and 2 from J, leaving 18 bases between them. The CDR3 sequence is 16 residues long. The germline V gene has CDR1 SEHNR and CDR2 FQNEAQ (reference sequence). CDR3 nucleotides: TGTGCCAGCAGCGCAGAACTACGAAACTCACAAGAGACCCAGTACTTC. Translation: CASSAELRNSQETQYF.

The chain employs TRBV5-1 and TRBJ1-2; 7 bases are a match to TRBD1. V lost 7 bases and J lost 4; bases outside the gene matches: 13. Germline V CDR1 and CDR2: SGHRS, YFSETQ. The CDR3 spans 15 residues. The CDR3 reads CASGDRASLGYGYTF. The CDR3 nucleotides read TGCGCCAGCGGGGACAGAGCAAGTCTCGGCTATGGCTACACCTTC.

This CDR3 reads CSVSGGGNGYTF. For the CDR3, the DNA is TGCAGCGTATCTGGAGGGGGGAATGGCTACACCTTC. The chain links TRBV29-1 to TRBJ1-2; tentatively, D is TRBD1 (6 bases). Germline-derived CDR1 and CDR2 are SQVTM and ANQGSEA. The CDR3 is made up of 12 amino acids. The V gene lost 6 bases and the J gene lost 6 bases, with 14 bases spanning the gap.

The chain carries TRBV27 and TRBJ2-7; tentatively, D is TRBD1 (7 bases). The CDR3 runs to 15 residues. CDR1 is MNHEY, CDR2 SMNVEV, per germline (reference sequence). Trimming left V 6 bases short and J 5 bases short, with 20 bases between. CDR3 sequence (DNA): TGTGCCAGCAGCTCCCCCAGGGGGGCTTTGAACGAGCAGTACTTC. It translates to CASSSPRGALNEQYF.

The V gene is TRBV11-2, the J gene TRBJ2-1; TRBD2 aligns across 9 bases. Looked up from germline, CDR1 is SGHAT and CDR2 is FQNNGV. Trimming at V came to 6 bases and at J to 5 bases, leaving 8 bases not matched to a gene. The CDR3 sequence is 15 residues long. CDR3 loop: CASRSLAGIHNEQFF. For the CDR3, the DNA is TGTGCCAGCAGAAGCCTAGCGGGAATACACAATGAGCAGTTCTTC.

This chain uses TRBV6-2 or TRBV6-3 with TRBJ2-1; perhaps TRBD2 as D (7 bases). V lost 0 bases and J lost 5, with 11 bases in between. The CDR3 is made up of 15 amino acids. Germline CDR1 is MNHEY and CDR2 is SVGEGT. This CDR3 reads CASSYSRGGNNEQFF. In DNA, the CDR3 is TGTGCCAGCAGTTACTCCAGGGGAGGGAACAATGAGCAGTTCTTC.

The V and J genes are TRBV18 and TRBJ2-2, with a possible D match to TRBD1 (5 bases). Germline loops: CDR1 KGHSH, CDR2 LQKENI. The length of the CDR3 is 13 residues. Between the trimmed V and J ends, which lost 2 bases and 7 bases, there was a span of 8 bases. The CDR3 bases are TGTGCCAGCTCACCATATCAGGGCGGGGAGCTGTTTTTT. This encodes CASSPYQGGELFF.

V and J are TRBV28 and TRBJ1-2, with D unclear. The CDR3 is 15 amino acids. Germline V gene sequence: CDR1 MDHEN, CDR2 SYDVKM. V shed 3 bases and J shed 0 bases, with 11 bases lying between them. CDR3 in DNA: TGTGCCAGCAGTTTGATTGGAGATACTAACTATGGCTACACCTTC. Translated, it gives CASSLIGDTNYGYTF.

The chain has TRBV7-2 and TRBJ2-1; D is undetermined. The CDR3 totals 17 residues. Germline CDR1 is SGHTA and CDR2 is FQGNSA. V was cut by 4 bases and J by 2 bases, with 18 bases left in between. CDR3 DNA sequence: TGTGCCAGCAGCTCCCGGGCAGTGGGGTCGACCTACAATGAGCAGTTCTTC. Its protein product is CASSSRAVGSTYNEQFF.

The chain is built from TRBV30 and TRBJ2-3; TRBD2 agrees at 7 bases. Losses at the gene ends were 7 bases for V and 1 base for J; bases not matched to a gene: 11. CDR1 is GTSNPN and CDR2 is SVGIG in the germline V gene (reference sequence). The CDR3 has 15 residues. The CDR3 protein is CASLWGGSGTDTQYF. The CDR3 DNA is TGTGCCTCCCTTTGGGGAGGGAGCGGCACAGATACGCAGTATTTT. Full variable domain (rest looked up from reference TRBV30 and TRBJ2-3): SQTIHQWPATLVQPVGSPLSLECTVEGTSNPNLYWYRQAAGRGLQLLFYSVGIGQISSEVPQNLSASRPQDRQFILSSKKLLLSDSGFYLCASLWGGSGTDTQYFGPGTRLTVL.

The chain couples TRBV4-1 to TRBJ2-1; tentative D call: TRBD2 (7 bases). V gave up 6 bases and J gave up 1 base, with 13 bases separating them. The CDR3 is 15 amino acids. In germline, CDR1 is MGHRA, CDR2 YSYEKL. The CDR3 spells CASSRGAASYNEQFF. In nucleotides, the CDR3 is TGCGCCAGCAGTCGGGGGGCCGCTTCCTACAATGAGCAGTTCTTC.

The chain couples TRBV6-1 to TRBJ2-1, with a weak D call TRBD1 (6 bases). V lost 2 bases, J lost 6 bases, and 20 bases lay in between. Germline V gives CDR1 MNHNS, CDR2 SASEGT. This CDR3 contains 17 residues. The chain's CDR3 is CASSEPRFRGRSNEQFF. CDR3 nucleotides: TGTGCCAGCAGTGAACCCCGTTTTAGGGGGAGAAGCAATGAGCAGTTCTTC.

V is TRBV7-9 and J is TRBJ1-4; no clear D gene. The CDR3 runs to 12 residues. In germline, CDR1 is SEHNR, CDR2 FQNEAQ (reference sequence). Trimming pared 1 base from V and 8 bases from J, leaving 5 bases between. This chain's CDR3 is CASSLVGEKLFF. CDR3 sequence (DNA): TGTGCCAGCAGCTTAGTCGGGGAAAAACTGTTTTTT.

The chain carries TRBV10-2 and TRBJ1-1, with D hard to call. The CDR3 extends over 13 amino acids. The V gene's germline CDR1 is WSHSY and CDR2 SAAADI. V lost 3 bases and J 11 bases, leaving 16 bases between the germline ends. CDR3 in amino acids: CASSDRAAVGAFF. The CDR3 DNA reads as TGCGCCAGCAGTGATCGGGCCGCAGTCGGGGCTTTCTTT.

The rearrangement joins TRBV23-1 to TRBJ2-7; the D gene is possibly TRBD1 (6 bases). TRBV23-1 is recorded as an ORF, its role being uncertain. With 3 bases removed from V and 6 bases from J, the gap between germline ends came to 12 bases. The CDR3 spans 13 residues. The CDR3 DNA reads as TGCGCCAGCAGTCAGGGGGCGAAGGGCGAGCAGTACTTC. The encoded protein is CASSQGAKGEQYF.

The chain is built from TRBV6-6 and TRBJ1-2; a weak D match, TRBD1 (5 bases). From germline, CDR1 is MNHNY and CDR2 SVGAGI (reference sequence). Trimming cost V 5 bases and J 3 bases, with 10 bases left between them. The CDR3 is 13 amino acids. CDR3 nucleotide sequence: TGTGCCAGCAGTCGATCGACAGACTATGGCTACACCTTC. Protein: CASSRSTDYGYTF.

Here the CDR3 DNA reads TGTGCCAGCAGTTTTAGTGGGGCTGGCTCCTACAATGAGCAGTTCTTC. Translated, it gives CASSFSGAGSYNEQFF. V and J are TRBV28 and TRBJ2-1, with a possible D match to TRBD1 (5 bases). This CDR3 has 16 amino acids. Germline V gives CDR1 MDHEN, CDR2 SYDVKM. The V end lost 3 bases, the J end lost 0 bases, and 12 bases lay between the germline ends.

The chain recombines TRBV4-2 with TRBJ2-5; TRBD2 matches 10 bases. The CDR3 covers 15 residues. V shed 4 bases, J shed 5 bases, and the junction held 7 bases outside the gene matches. Germline V gene data show CDR1 as LGHNA and CDR2 as YNFKEQ. The CDR3 bases are TGTGCCAGCAGCCGGCTAGCGGGAGAGGGGGAGACCCAGTACTTC. Residues: CASSRLAGEGETQYF.

The genes are TRBV19 and TRBJ1-3, with a weak D call TRBD1 (6 bases). V shed 0 bases and J shed 2 bases, with 14 bases lying between them. Germline V lookup: CDR1 LNHDA, CDR2 SQIVND (reference sequence). This CDR3 spans 17 amino acids. The CDR3 DNA follows: TGTGCCAGTAGTATAGATCGGCTGGGGGCCGCTGGAAACACCATATATTTT. This gives the protein CASSIDRLGAAGNTIYF.

The rearrangement uses TRBV6-2 or TRBV6-3 and TRBJ1-2, with TRBD1 matching over 7 bases. The CDR3 sequence is 13 residues long. J lost 8 bases, V lost 6 bases, and 9 bases had no gene match. Germline lookup yields CDR1 MNHEY and CDR2 SVGEGT. The CDR3 loop reads CASSPTGTAGYTF. The CDR3 DNA follows: TGTGCCAGCAGCCCGACCGGGACAGCCGGCTACACCTTC.

This clone is a singleton in its sample. The chain combines TRBV18 with TRBJ2-5; D gene uncertain. The CDR3 loop spans 14 amino acids. Trimming cost V 0 bases and J 5 bases, with 10 bases left between them. The germline gives CDR1 KGHSH, CDR2 LQKENI. The CDR3 is CASSPPRVWETQYF. The CDR3 nucleotides read TGTGCCAGCTCACCACCTCGAGTCTGGGAGACCCAGTACTTC.

The chain joins TRBV4-3 to TRBJ2-2, with 9 bases aligning to TRBD2. The V and J ends lost 3 bases and 3 bases, in that order; junction bases with no gene match: 5. Germline V lookup: CDR1 LGHNA, CDR2 YSLEER. This CDR3 comprises 16 residues. CDR3 protein: CASSQIAGEYTGELFF. CDR3 nucleotides: TGCGCCAGCAGCCAGATAGCGGGGGAATACACCGGGGAGCTGTTTTTT.

The table lists this clone with a count of one. The chain combines TRBV14 with TRBJ1-6; D unclear. The V end was cut by 8 bases, the J end by 1 base, with 6 bases between. This CDR3 comprises 13 residues. The germline V gene encodes CDR1 SGHDN and CDR2 FVKESK. The CDR3 sequence: CASRGSYNSPLHF. CDR3 sequence (DNA): TGTGCCAGCCGAGGATCCTATAATTCACCCCTCCACTTT. The variable domain in full, with the rest retrieved from reference TRBV14 and TRBJ1-6, is EAGVTQFPSHSVIEKGQTVTLRCDPISGHDNLYWYRRVMGKEIKFLLHFVKESKQDESGMPNNRFLAERTGGTYSTLKVQPAELEDSGVYFCASRGSYNSPLHFGNGTRLTVT.